A single sample gave rise to the 21 T cell receptor beta chains below, sequenced in a study of cytotoxic CD8 clonotypes in ibrutinib-treated CLL. The data were produced by immunoSEQ multiplex PCR, yet TCRdb's version contains in-frame clones alone and is incomplete. The table lists about 57,000 clones, around 55% of them singletons. Sequences were derived from PBMCs, sampled after 24 months of ibrutinib treatment. The receptors originated from a human donor with chronic lymphocytic leukemia.

This clone was seen a handful of times. The V gene is TRBV28, the J gene TRBJ1-2; 7 positions match TRBD1. J was trimmed by 6 bases and V by 0 bases; bases with no gene match: 7. Germline CDR1 is MDHEN and CDR2 is SYDVKM. This CDR3 is built from 15 residues. CDR3 protein: CASSLWRGRVDGYTF. The CDR3 DNA follows: TGTGCCAGCAGTTTATGGAGGGGGCGCGTGGATGGCTACACCTTC.

The sample holds many counts of this clone. The chain has TRBV5-1 and TRBJ2-4; the D is unclear. CDR1 is SGHRS and CDR2 is YFSETQ in the germline V gene. The germline V and J ends were trimmed by 0 bases and 8 bases, with 9 bases remaining between them. The CDR3 loop spans 13 amino acids. The CDR3 nucleotides are TGCGCCAGCAGCTTGGACGGTCGGGACATTCAGTACTTC. Its translation: CASSLDGRDIQYF.

This clone came up many times. The sample carries other DNA sequences with the same CDR3. This rearrangement joins TRBV6-5 to TRBJ1-1; D is undetermined. There are 13 residues in the CDR3. Per germline, CDR1 MNHEY and CDR2 SVGAGI. Trimming took off 2 bases at V and 1 base at J, with 5 bases between the two ends. CDR3 protein: CASSYRGNTEAFF. In DNA, the CDR3 is TGTGCCAGCAGTTACCGGGGGAACACTGAAGCTTTCTTT.

The rearrangement links TRBV18 to TRBJ2-3; D gene unclear. Germline V lookup: CDR1 KGHSH, CDR2 LQKENI. The CDR3 is 15 residues long. The V end was cut by 0 bases, the J end by 6 bases, with 13 bases between. DNA of the CDR3: TGTGCCAGCTCACCACCGGTTCTTTTTCGGGATACGCAGTATTTT. Its translation is CASSPPVLFRDTQYF.

This chain connects TRBV5-8 to TRBJ2-1; D ambiguous. CDR1 is SGHTS, CDR2 YDEGEE, per germline. The CDR3 extends over 16 amino acids. The V and J ends lost 0 bases and 8 bases respectively, with 18 bases between them. In DNA, the CDR3 is TGTGCCAGCAGCTTGGGGCTAGGTGGCGATGTGGATGAGCAGTTCTTC. Protein: CASSLGLGGDVDEQFF.

This clone was observed a handful of times. This chain joins TRBV11-3 and TRBJ2-3; D not certain. V shed 4 bases and J shed 6 bases, with 8 bases lying between them. The CDR3 loop spans 12 amino acids. The germline V gene has CDR1 SGHNT and CDR2 YENEEA. CDR3 coding DNA: TGTGCCAGCAGCTCCGAGATGGATACGCAGTATTTT. Amino acid sequence: CASSSEMDTQYF.

The J gene is TRBJ2-2, the V gene TRBV2; D not resolved. V was trimmed by 0 bases and J by 6 bases, leaving 5 bases between them. The CDR3 spans 13 residues. Germline CDR1 is SNHLY and CDR2 is FYNNEI. This chain's CDR3 is CASSEARSGELFF. CDR3 DNA: TGTGCCAGCAGTGAAGCGCGTTCCGGGGAGCTGTTTTTT. Full variable domain (outside the CDR3, taken from reference TRBV2 and TRBJ2-2): EPEVTQTPSHQVTQMGQEVILRCVPISNHLYFYWYRQILGQKVEFLVSFYNNEISEKSEIFDDQFSVERPDGSNFTLKIRSTKLEDSAMYFCASSEARSGELFFGEGSRLTVL.

The table lists this clone with many counts. The chain recombines TRBV4-1 with TRBJ1-2, with no clear D. In germline, CDR1 is MGHRA, CDR2 YSYEKL. Trimming shortened V by 0 bases and J by 4 bases, and 9 bases separated the two germline ends. The CDR3 extends over 14 amino acids. CDR3 nucleotides: TGCGCCAGCAGCCAAGACTCCGGAATCTATGGCTACACCTTC. This codes for CASSQDSGIYGYTF.

The chain has TRBV28 and TRBJ1-6; D gene ambiguous. Germline values: CDR1 MDHEN, CDR2 SYDVKM. The length of the CDR3 is 11 residues. V was cut by 6 bases and J by 12 bases, with 9 bases left in between. CDR3 nucleotides: TGTGCCAGCAGCCTGGGAGGACCCCTCCACTTT. This translates into CASSLGGPLHF. The full variable domain, completed using reference TRBV28 and TRBJ1-6, is DVKVTQSSRYLVKRTGEKVFLECVQDMDHENMFWYRQDPGLGLRLIYFSYDVKMKEKGDIPEGYSVSREKKERFSLILESASTNQTSMYLCASSLGGPLHFGNGTRLTVT.

The chain uses TRBV6-1 and TRBJ1-1; TRBD1 matches at 10 bases. CDR3 length: 14 residues. V gave up 7 bases and J gave up 3 bases; unmatched junction bases: 5. Germline CDR1 MNHNS, CDR2 SASEGT. DNA of the CDR3: TGTGCCAGCAAAGCCGGGACAGGGGACACTGAAGCTTTCTTT. Translation gives CASKAGTGDTEAFF.

The V call is TRBV5-1, the J call TRBJ2-7; D unresolved. The germline CDR1 and CDR2 sequences are SGHRS and YFSETQ. The CDR3 is 13 amino acids. V was clipped by 3 bases and J by 6 bases, with 13 bases between them. The CDR3 loop reads CASSYSSPVEQYF. The CDR3 DNA reads TGCGCCAGCAGCTACAGCTCACCGGTCGAGCAGTACTTC.

This clone was detected only a few times. The gene calls are TRBV14 and TRBJ1-5; D possibly corresponds to TRBD1 (5 bases). This CDR3 has 15 amino acids. Between the trimmed V and J ends, which lost 1 base and 6 bases, there was a span of 13 bases. The germline gives CDR1 SGHDN, CDR2 FVKESK. The CDR3 here is CASSQALGLFQPQHF. The DNA of the CDR3 is TGTGCCAGCAGCCAAGCTTTGGGGCTTTTTCAGCCCCAGCATTTT.

V usage is TRBV2 and J usage is TRBJ2-1; no clear D gene. Trimming left V 4 bases short and J 1 base short, with 8 bases between. The CDR3 sequence is 14 residues long. Per germline, CDR1 SNHLY and CDR2 FYNNEI. In DNA form, the CDR3 reads TGTGCCAGCAGTGGGATAGTTTCCTACAATGAGCAGTTCTTC. Protein: CASSGIVSYNEQFF. Drawing the rest from reference TRBV2 and TRBJ2-1, the complete variable domain is EPEVTQTPSHQVTQMGQEVILRCVPISNHLYFYWYRQILGQKVEFLVSFYNNEISEKSEIFDDQFSVERPDGSNFTLKIRSTKLEDSAMYFCASSGIVSYNEQFFGPGTRLTVL.

This clone was seen at least ten times. The chain carries TRBV6-6 and TRBJ1-6, with D tentatively TRBD1 (5 bases). This CDR3 contains 14 residues. Germline V CDR1 and CDR2: MNHNY, SVGAGI (reference sequence). V gave up 6 bases and J gave up 6 bases, with 12 bases separating them. CDR3 bases: TGTGCCAGCAGAGAGCAGGGCGGTAATTCACCCCTCCACTTT. Translating gives CASREQGGNSPLHF.

J is TRBJ2-3 and V is TRBV28; 7 bases are shared with TRBD2. J gave up 3 bases and V 10 bases, and 1 base lay outside the gene matches. The germline gives CDR1 MDHEN, CDR2 SYDVKM. CDR3 length: 11 residues. In DNA form, the CDR3 reads TGTGCCACCGGGGGGACAGATACGCAGTATTTT. Protein sequence: CATGGTDTQYF.

The V and J genes are TRBV6-5 and TRBJ1-6; the D gene is possibly TRBD1 (5 bases). The CDR3 length is 15 residues. The germline V and J ends were trimmed by 2 bases and 6 bases, with 11 bases remaining between them. CDR1 and CDR2 from the germline V gene are MNHEY and SVGAGI. The CDR3 nucleotides read TGTGCCAGCAGTTACGACAGCCCTGGTAATTCACCCCTCCACTTT. It encodes CASSYDSPGNSPLHF.

The V and J genes are TRBV18 and TRBJ1-1, with TRBD1 matching over 9 bases. This CDR3 is 16 amino acids long. Germline loops: CDR1 KGHSH, CDR2 LQKENI. The V segment lost 1 base and the J segment 1 base; nucleotides outside the gene matches: 4. Here the CDR3 reads CASSPRTGAGNTEAFF. The CDR3 DNA is TGTGCCAGCTCACCACGGACAGGGGCGGGGAACACTGAAGCTTTCTTT.

There are many counts of this clone. This chain connects TRBV11-3 to TRBJ2-1; 9 bases align to TRBD2. The germline gives CDR1 SGHNT, CDR2 YENEEA. The V segment lost 5 bases and the J segment 6 bases; nucleotides outside the gene matches: 8. The CDR3 length is 15 residues. CDR3 protein: CASSPLAGQTNEQFF. Here the CDR3 DNA reads TGTGCCAGCAGCCCACTAGCGGGCCAAACCAATGAGCAGTTCTTC.

This clone was observed a handful of times. The chain employs TRBV18 and TRBJ1-5; 7 positions match TRBD1. Germline trimming cut 3 bases from V and 4 bases from J; bases unmatched to any gene: 3. CDR3 length equals 14 residues. The V gene's germline CDR1 is KGHSH and CDR2 LQKENI. The CDR3, as DNA: TGTGCCAGCTCACCGTTCAGGGGGAATCAGCCCCAGCATTTT. Residues: CASSPFRGNQPQHF.

The chain joins TRBV6-5 to TRBJ1-3, with 8 bases matching TRBD1. The V gene's germline CDR1 is MNHEY and CDR2 SVGAGI. Trimming removed 4 bases from V and 6 bases from J; junction bases left unmatched: 8. The CDR3 has 15 residues. The CDR3 region is CASSFAGQGANTIYF. CDR3 nucleotide sequence: TGTGCCAGCAGTTTTGCTGGACAGGGCGCAAACACCATATATTTT.

As to this clone: Other DNA sequences in the sample encode the same CDR3. The V and J genes are TRBV14 and TRBJ2-6; D not certain. The CDR3 has 14 amino acids. Germline V gives CDR1 SGHDN, CDR2 FVKESK. V lost 4 bases to trimming and J lost 0 bases, with 4 bases between them. The CDR3 region has the DNA TGTGCCAGCAGCCGTTCCTCTGGGGCCAACGTCCTGACTTTC. Residues: CASSRSSGANVLTF.